Listed here are 4 T cell receptor beta chains from one sample, sequenced in a study of glioma-infiltrating T cells. Amplification of TCR alpha and beta CDR3 regions from RNA used iRepertoire nested multiplex PCR. TCRdb re-analysed the multiplex PCR reads in MiXCR, keeping a single row per CDR3 protein. The profile shows about 110,000 distinct CDR3 sequences, 25% to 30% of them singletons. Source material: glioma tissue, nonneoplastic brain tissue, or PBMCs (not recorded which). The source of these receptors is a human donor with low-grade glioma or glioblastoma, undergoing nonglioma brain surgery, or in good health (not recorded which).

This clonotype has at least ten counts. V is TRBV18 and J is TRBJ2-2; D remains unclear. The CDR3 loop spans 14 amino acids. Germline V gene sequence: CDR1 KGHSH, CDR2 LQKENI. V was clipped by 2 bases and J by 1 base, with 5 bases between them. For the CDR3, the DNA is TGTGCCAGCTCACCAGTGGGGAACACCGGGGAGCTGTTTTTT. This translates into CASSPVGNTGELFF.

This clonotype was observed at least ten times. The rearrangement uses TRBV3-1 and TRBJ1-1; 8 bases map to TRBD1. The CDR3 covers 15 residues. Germline assignment: CDR1 LGHDT and CDR2 YNNKEL (reference sequence). The ends lost 4 bases at V and 5 bases at J; junction bases unmatched: 9. CDR3 coding DNA: TGTGCCAGCAGCCGCCCCGGACAGGGACGGACTGAAGCTTTCTTT. It yields the protein CASSRPGQGRTEAFF.

The chain uses TRBV20-1 and TRBJ2-7; the match to TRBD1 covers 7 bases. The CDR3 is 13 residues long. Germline V gives CDR1 DFQATT, CDR2 SNEGSKA (reference sequence). CDR3 sequence reads: CRAQDRVFYEQYF. The CDR3 bases are TGCAGGGCACAAGACAGGGTTTTCTACGAGCAGTACTTC.

This chain joins TRBV14 and TRBJ2-7; perhaps TRBD1 as D (6 bases). Deletions cut 3 bases from V and 0 bases from J, with 36 bases between. Germline CDR1 reads SGHDN; CDR2 reads FVKESK. The CDR3 extends over 23 amino acids. The CDR3 sequence: CASSHPSTGTNFRGSRSSYEQYF. The DNA of the CDR3 is TGTGCCAGCAGCCACCCATCGACGGGGACAAATTTTAGAGGATCCAGGAGCTCCTACGAGCAGTACTTC.